Presented here are 20 T cell receptor beta chains from one specimen sequenced in a study of ipilimumab plus nivolumab after autologous stem cell transplantation (dated by TCRdb to the early 2020s). The protocol used for the library was the immunoSEQ multiplex PCR assay. The clones in this table, taken by TCRdb from immuneACCESS, are in-frame only. Not every clone is retained; where verified, under half of the shortfall comes from an unresolved V gene, and the cause of the rest is unknown. This sample is represented by 10,000 to 15,000 clones; around 78% of them were singletons. The biggest ten clones account for approximately 15% of the sample. Specimen: PBMCs, collected in a trial of ipilimumab plus nivolumab as post-transplant consolidation. The receptors derive from a male donor with diffuse large B-cell lymphoma.

The chain is built from TRBV6-4 and TRBJ1-2, with 7 bases that match TRBD1. Germline CDR1 is MRHNA and CDR2 is SNTAGT. V lost 2 bases and J lost 1; bases outside the gene matches: 13. The CDR3 runs 18 residues. In DNA, the CDR3 is TGTGCCAGCAGTGACCCTTCCCAGGTAACAGGGGTTAACTATGGCTACACCTTC. Translated: CASSDPSQVTGVNYGYTF.

The J gene is TRBJ2-3, the V gene TRBV7-9, with D hard to call. V lost 1 base to trimming and J lost 3 bases, with 14 bases between them. There are 16 residues in the CDR3. CDR1 is SEHNR and CDR2 is FQNEAQ in the germline V gene (reference sequence). CDR3 nucleotides: TGTGCCAGCAGCTTAGGAAGGGCGACCGGGACAGATACGCAGTATTTT. Protein product: CASSLGRATGTDTQYF.

The rearrangement uses TRBV18 and TRBJ1-1, with D possibly matching TRBD1 (6 bases). With 4 bases removed from V and 7 bases from J, the gap between germline ends came to 7 bases. The CDR3 is 11 residues long. The V gene's germline CDR1 is KGHSH and CDR2 LQKENI. CDR3 DNA: TGTGCCAGCTCACTACAGGGTGAAGCTTTCTTT. Translating it yields CASSLQGEAFF.

V is TRBV6-5 and J is TRBJ1-4, with D unresolved. The CDR3 has 13 amino acids. Germline V gene lookup returns CDR1 MNHEY and CDR2 SVGAGI. V was pared by 2 bases and J by 8 bases, with 9 bases between. The chain's CDR3 is CASSYQDVEKLFF. DNA for the CDR3: TGTGCCAGCAGTTACCAGGACGTCGAAAAACTGTTTTTT.

The chain employs TRBV6-1 and TRBJ2-5, with TRBD2 matching 8 bases. Germline assignment: CDR1 MNHNS and CDR2 SASEGT. With 7 bases clipped from V and 4 bases from J, the junction kept 8 bases outside the gene matches. The CDR3 is made up of 14 amino acids. Here the CDR3 reads CASIPGGPGETQYF. The CDR3 nucleotides are TGTGCCAGCATCCCGGGAGGGCCGGGAGAGACCCAGTACTTC.

DNA of the CDR3: TGTGCCAGCGGCCGGACAGGGGTTATCTACGAGCAGTACTTC. Amino acids: CASGRTGVIYEQYF. This chain joins TRBV28 and TRBJ2-7, with 9 bases identical to TRBD1. The CDR3 contains 14 residues. Looked up from germline, CDR1 is MDHEN and CDR2 is SYDVKM. The J segment lost 3 bases and the V segment lost 8 bases, leaving 8 bases of the junction unmatched.

The chain recombines TRBV5-5 with TRBJ1-2; weak D call: TRBD1 (5 bases). CDR1 is SGHKS and CDR2 is YYEKEE in the germline V gene (reference sequence). V was trimmed by 3 bases and J by 6 bases, leaving 12 bases between them. This CDR3 region has 13 residues. The CDR3 here is CASSWARENGYTF. In nucleotides, the CDR3 is TGTGCCAGCAGCTGGGCCAGGGAGAATGGCTACACCTTC.

This sequence joins TRBV18 and TRBJ2-5, with D possibly matching TRBD1 (6 bases). Germline CDR1 is KGHSH and CDR2 is LQKENI. This CDR3 comprises 16 residues. Trimming cost V 0 bases and J 5 bases, with 16 bases left between them. In nucleotides, the CDR3 is TGTGCCAGCTCACCACCTAGTAACAGGGTTTCCGAGACCCAGTACTTC. Residues: CASSPPSNRVSETQYF. The whole variable domain, filled in from reference TRBV18 and TRBJ2-5, reads NAGVMQNPRHLVRRRGQEARLRCSPMKGHSHVYWYRQLPEEGLKFMVYLQKENIIDESGMPKERFSAEFPKEGPSILRIQQVVRGDSAAYFCASSPPSNRVSETQYFGPGTRLLVL.

The chain recombines TRBV5-6 with TRBJ1-5; no definite D call. CDR3 length: 11 residues. Trimming took 3 bases from V and 9 from J, leaving 7 bases between them. Per the germline V gene, CDR1 is SGHDT and CDR2 is YYEEEE. The CDR3 is CASSSLGPQHF. CDR3 bases: TGTGCCAGCAGCTCCCTGGGGCCCCAGCATTTT.

The chain employs TRBV9 and TRBJ2-2, with TRBD2 matching over 12 bases. Per the germline V gene, CDR1 is SGDLS and CDR2 is YYNGEE. After removal of 0 bases from V and 4 bases from J, the junction contained 1 base not matched to a gene. The CDR3 is made up of 16 amino acids. CDR3 nucleotide sequence: TGTGCCAGCAGCGTAGCACTAGCGGGGGGCACCGGGGAGCTGTTTTTT. This sequence encodes CASSVALAGGTGELFF.

The table lists this clone with a few counts. The chain links TRBV5-7 to TRBJ1-1, with D possibly being TRBD1 (5 bases). TRBV5-7 qualifies as an ORF whose function is uncertain. The germline V and J ends were trimmed by 0 bases and 6 bases, with 18 bases remaining between them. The CDR3 covers 16 residues. In nucleotides, the CDR3 is TGTGCCAGCAGCTTGGGCCCCTGGGGGAGGTTCCCTGAAGCTTTCTTT. It yields the protein CASSLGPWGRFPEAFF.

This clone was observed once. The CDR3 loop is CASGGHDYYNEQFF. The CDR3 DNA sequence: TGCGCCAGCGGGGGACACGATTACTACAATGAGCAGTTCTTC. The chain has TRBV10-2 and TRBJ2-1; the D gene is possibly TRBD1 (6 bases). This CDR3 contains 14 residues. Trimming took off 8 bases at V and 3 bases at J, with 14 bases between the two ends. The germline CDR1 and CDR2 sequences are WSHSY and SAAADI.

This clone was seen only once. The chain employs TRBV4-3 and TRBJ2-7, with 7 bases matching TRBD1. The CDR3 sequence is 16 residues long. The V gene's germline CDR1 is LGHNA and CDR2 YSLEER. J gave up 0 bases and V 0 bases, and 5 bases lay outside the gene matches. The CDR3 reads CASSQDLDRASYEQYF. The CDR3 DNA is TGCGCCAGCAGCCAAGATCTCGACAGGGCCTCCTACGAGCAGTACTTC.

This clone was recorded once. For the CDR3, the DNA is TGTGCCAGCAGCTTACAGGAGCGGGTGGATGAGCAGTTCTTC. It is translated as CASSLQERVDEQFF. This chain uses TRBV7-9 with TRBJ2-1, with a weak D call TRBD2 (6 bases). Trimming removed 2 bases from V and 8 bases from J, with 13 bases in between. Germline assignment: CDR1 SEHNR and CDR2 FQNEAQ (reference sequence). The CDR3 has 14 residues.

The sample holds one count of this clone. CDR3 in DNA: TGTGCCAGCAGCAAAGTAACAGGGTGGGCTAATAGCAATCAGCCCCAGCATTTT. As protein: CASSKVTGWANSNQPQHF. The V and J genes are TRBV21-1 and TRBJ1-5; TRBD1, the table's D call, lacks a check against the DNA. TRBV21-1 is recorded as a pseudogene. The CDR3 loop spans 18 amino acids.

The chain links TRBV6-4 to TRBJ2-1; 8 bases are a match to TRBD2. Germline loops: CDR1 MRHNA, CDR2 SNTAGT. V was clipped by 0 bases and J by 0 bases; unmatched bases: 7. The CDR3 is made up of 18 amino acids. The CDR3 loop is CASSDSSTSGASYNEQFF. The CDR3 DNA reads TGTGCCAGCAGTGACTCGAGTACTAGCGGTGCCTCCTACAATGAGCAGTTCTTC.

This clone was detected once. The V gene is TRBV7-9, the J gene TRBJ2-1; D not certain. This CDR3 is 16 amino acids long. V was cut by 2 bases and J by 0 bases, with 11 bases left in between. From germline, CDR1 is SEHNR and CDR2 FQNEAQ (reference sequence). The CDR3 reads CASSLTARSSYNEQFF. Written as DNA, the CDR3 is TGTGCCAGCAGCTTAACAGCGCGAAGCTCCTACAATGAGCAGTTCTTC.

The chain employs TRBV2 and TRBJ2-2; TRBD2 agrees at 8 bases. The germline V gene has CDR1 SNHLY and CDR2 FYNNEI. The CDR3 length is 15 residues. The V and J ends lost 4 bases and 2 bases, in that order; junction bases with no gene match: 3. CDR3 nucleotide sequence: TGTGCCAGCAGTGGGACTAGCAGAAACACCGGGGAGCTGTTTTTT. Amino acid sequence: CASSGTSRNTGELFF. The full variable domain, completed using reference TRBV2 and TRBJ2-2, is EPEVTQTPSHQVTQMGQEVILRCVPISNHLYFYWYRQILGQKVEFLVSFYNNEISEKSEIFDDQFSVERPDGSNFTLKIRSTKLEDSAMYFCASSGTSRNTGELFFGEGSRLTVL.

In the case of this clone: Mismatch with germline at one junction end may stem from a read error. The rearrangement links TRBV2 to TRBJ2-1; D ambiguous. CDR3 size: 14 residues. Germline loops: CDR1 SNHLY, CDR2 FYNNEI. The CDR3 DNA sequence: TGTGCCAGCAGCGAAGATAGCTCCTACAATGAGCAGTTCTTC. Translation gives CASSEDSSYNEQFF.

DNA of the CDR3: TGTGCCAGCAGCCCTAGACAGGGGGCAGGCAATGAGCAGTTCTTC. It specifies CASSPRQGAGNEQFF. The V call is TRBV7-2, the J call TRBJ2-1; 10 bases are shared with TRBD1. The CDR3 contains 15 residues. Looked up from germline, CDR1 is SGHTA and CDR2 is FQGNSA. Trimming took 5 bases from V and 6 from J; bases not matched to a gene: 7.